The clone carrying this T cell receptor beta chain showed up just once. This entry comes from a study of cytomegalovirus exposure and HLA in healthy donors. Overall study context: Caucasian-associated ancestry cluster membership applied to approximately 84% of over 350 genotyped donors.

Trimming at V came to 2 bases and at J to 4 bases, leaving 4 bases not matched to a gene. The CDR3 runs 14 residues. Germline V gene data show CDR1 as SEHNR and CDR2 as FQNEAQ (reference sequence). Amplification used 60 Vbeta primers and 13 Jbeta primers. Measured with immunoSEQ multiplex PCR; TCRdb has only the in-frame clones, and not every one. This table has 150,000 to 200,000 clones, more than 75% appearing once. Sample: PBMCs. This TCR came from a woman between 18 and 29 years old in good health and CMV-seronegative. The rearrangement links TRBV7-9 to TRBJ1-1, with 7 bases fitting TRBD1. The CDR3 protein is CASSLPAGGTEAFF. CDR3 in DNA: TGTGCCAGCAGCTTACCCGCAGGGGGCACTGAAGCTTTCTTT.